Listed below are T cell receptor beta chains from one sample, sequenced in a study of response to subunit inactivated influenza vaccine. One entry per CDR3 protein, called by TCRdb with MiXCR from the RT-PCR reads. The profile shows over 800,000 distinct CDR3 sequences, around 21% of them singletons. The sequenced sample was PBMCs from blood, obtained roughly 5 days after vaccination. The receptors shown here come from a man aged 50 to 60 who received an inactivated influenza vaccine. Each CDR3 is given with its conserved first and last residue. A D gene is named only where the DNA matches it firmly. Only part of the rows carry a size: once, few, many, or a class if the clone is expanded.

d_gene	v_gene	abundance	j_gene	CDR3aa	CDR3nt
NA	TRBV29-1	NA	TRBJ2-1	CSVGAGDRGEQFF	TGCAGCGTTGGGGCAGGGGATCGCGGTGAGCAGTTCTTC
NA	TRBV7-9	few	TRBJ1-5	CASSLERSNQPQHF	TGTGCCAGCAGCTTAGAGCGCAGCAATCAGCCCCAGCATTTT
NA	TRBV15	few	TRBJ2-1	CATRLPSSNEQFF	TGTGCCACCCGGTTGCCGAGTTCCAATGAGCAGTTCTTC
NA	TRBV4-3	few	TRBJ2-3	CASSQAGRDTQYF	TGCGCCAGCAGCCAAGCGGGGAGGGATACGCAGTATTTT
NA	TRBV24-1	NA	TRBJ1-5	CATSDPGVNQPQHF	TGTGCCACCAGTGATCCAGGGGTCAATCAGCCCCAGCATTTT
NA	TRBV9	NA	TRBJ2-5	CASSVGGGPSQTQYF	TGTGCCAGCAGCGTAGGTGGGGGGCCCTCGCAGACCCAGTACTTC
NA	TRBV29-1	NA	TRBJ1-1	CSVEKDRSRAFF	TGCAGCGTTGAGAAGGACCGATCTCGAGCTTTCTTT
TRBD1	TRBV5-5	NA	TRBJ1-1	CASSLLRTGRRTEAFF	TGTGCCAGCAGCTTATTGAGGACAGGGAGAAGAACTGAAGCTTTCTTT
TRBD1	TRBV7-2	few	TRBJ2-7	CASSNRQGLSYEQYF	TGTGCCAGCAGCAATCGACAGGGGCTCTCCTACGAGCAGTACTTC
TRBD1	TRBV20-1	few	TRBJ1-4	CSARTTGGANEKLFF	TGCAGTGCTCGTACTACAGGGGGTGCTAATGAAAAACTGTTTTTT
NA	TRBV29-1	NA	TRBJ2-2	CSVKTGSPTGELFF	TGCAGCGTGAAGACCGGGAGTCCTACCGGGGAGCTGTTTTTT
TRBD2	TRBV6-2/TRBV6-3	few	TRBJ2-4	CASTMAGTSGPAKNIQYF	TGTGCCAGCACCATGGCCGGGACTAGCGGTCCAGCCAAAAACATTCAGTACTTC
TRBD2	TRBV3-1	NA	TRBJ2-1	CASSFKTSGRAHSYNEQFF	TGTGCCAGCAGCTTTAAGACTAGCGGGAGGGCACACTCCTACAATGAGCAGTTCTTC
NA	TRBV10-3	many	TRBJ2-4	CAISEYQGLENIQYF	TGTGCCATCAGTGAGTACCAGGGTTTGGAAAACATTCAGTACTTC
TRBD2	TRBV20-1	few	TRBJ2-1	CSARDGFSGLSSYNEQFF	TGCAGTGCTAGAGATGGTTTTAGCGGGTTGAGCTCCTACAATGAGCAGTTCTTC
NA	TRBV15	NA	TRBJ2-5	CATGRGPETQYF	TGTGCCACGGGGCGGGGGCCAGAGACCCAGTACTTC
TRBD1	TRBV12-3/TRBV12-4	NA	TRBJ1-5	CASSFMQGVQPQHF	TGTGCCAGCAGTTTTATGCAGGGGGTTCAGCCCCAGCATTTT
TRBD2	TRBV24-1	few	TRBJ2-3	CATSDTRTSGGSDTQYF	TGTGCCACCAGTGATACCCGGACTAGCGGGGGATCAGATACGCAGTATTTT